The rows below give T cell receptor beta chains drawn from one sample of a study of blood T cell repertoires in COVID-19. The table came from immunoSEQ multiplex PCR; TCRdb's copy has only in-frame clones and leaves some out. Counted here are some 190,000 clones, less than 90% occurring once; the ten biggest clones make up less than 1.5%. Specimen: peripheral blood. These receptors originate from a man between 25 and 39 years old with acute or convalescent COVID-19. Both conserved end residues are part of each CDR3. The order of the fields is clone size, V gene, D gene, J gene, CDR3 DNA, CDR3 protein. D genes are given only for firm matches. Rows give clone size only sometimes, using once, few, many, or a class for an expanded clone.

-,TRBV7-2,TRBD2,TRBJ2-3,TGTGCCAGCAGCCCGCCGAGACTAGCGGGAGCAGATACGCAGTATTTT,CASSPPRLAGADTQYF
-,TRBV27,-,TRBJ2-1,TGTGCCAGCAGCGAAGGAGGTGAGCAGTTCTTC,CASSEGGEQFF
-,TRBV6-5,-,TRBJ1-5,TGTGCCAGCAGTTACTCGGACTGGTCCGGGCCCCAGCATTTT,CASSYSDWSGPQHF
-,TRBV5-1,TRBD2,TRBJ2-2,TGCGCCAGCAGCTTGGCGCTAGCGGGAGTAACCGGGGAGCTGTTTTTT,CASSLALAGVTGELFF
-,TRBV27,TRBD1,TRBJ1-5,TGTGCCAGCAGTTTGGGGACAGTACCGTGGGCCCAGCATTTT,CASSLGTVPWAQHF
-,TRBV2,-,TRBJ2-1,TGTGCCAGCCGGACAGCAACCTACAATGAGCAGTTCTTC,CASRTATYNEQFF
-,TRBV6-5,-,TRBJ2-7,TGTGCCAGCAGTTACGGCGGCTCCTACGAGCAGTACTTC,CASSYGGSYEQYF
-,TRBV15,TRBD1,TRBJ2-3,TGTGCCACCAGCAGAGAAAGACAGGGGCTCACAGATACGCAGTATTTT,CATSRERQGLTDTQYF
-,TRBV2,TRBD2,TRBJ2-5,TGTGCCAGTAAACTCGGAACGGGACTAGCGGAAGAGACCCAGTACTTC,CASKLGTGLAEETQYF
-,TRBV23-1,-,TRBJ1-3,TGCGCCAGCAGTCAAGGGGAGGGGTTGCGGGGAAACACCATATATTTT,CASSQGEGLRGNTIYF
-,TRBV7-9,-,TRBJ2-2,TGTGCCAGCAGCTCTTCACTCACCGGGGAGCTGTTTTTT,CASSSSLTGELFF
few,TRBV5-5,-,TRBJ1-2,TGTGCCAGCAGCTTGGAAGTCCGCGAAAGGGGGGGCTACACCTTC,CASSLEVRERGGYTF
-,TRBV7-3,-,TRBJ1-6,TGTGCCAGCAGCGTGCAGGGGAATTCACCCCTCCACTTT,CASSVQGNSPLHF
once,TRBV3-1/TRBV3-2,TRBD2,TRBJ2-5,TGTGCCAGCAGCCCCTTGACTAGCGGGTACCAAGAGACCCAGTACTTC,CASSPLTSGYQETQYF
-,TRBV19,TRBD1,TRBJ2-3,TGTGCCAGTAAAGGGACAGGGTGGACAGATACGCAGTATTTT,CASKGTGWTDTQYF
-,TRBV4-1,TRBD2,TRBJ2-2,TGCGCCAGCAGCCAACAGCGGGGGGGCCTTTTCACCGGGGAGCTGTTTTTT,CASSQQRGGLFTGELFF
-,TRBV30,TRBD1,TRBJ2-7,TGTGCCTGGGACCCGACAGGGGCCGAGCAGTACTTC,CAWDPTGAEQYF
-,TRBV18,-,TRBJ2-4,TGTGCCAGTCTCCGCGCCCAGGGTTCCAAAAACATTCAGTACTTC,CASLRAQGSKNIQYF
-,TRBV3-1/TRBV3-2,-,TRBJ1-1,TGTGCCAGCAGCCTTCAGACACCTAGGGGGGAAGCTTTCTTT,CASSLQTPRGEAFF
-,TRBV27,TRBD2,TRBJ2-7,TGTGCCAGCAGTTTCTCGACTAGCGGCAACGGCGAGCAGTACTTC,CASSFSTSGNGEQYF
-,TRBV24-1,TRBD2,TRBJ2-3,TGTGCCACCAGTGACCCGGGACTAGCCAGTGGCCCAGATACGCAGTATTTT,CATSDPGLASGPDTQYF
-,TRBV27,-,TRBJ1-2,TGTGCCAGCAGTTTAGCATCGGGTCCCAACTATGGCTACACCTTC,CASSLASGPNYGYTF
few,TRBV7-8,-,TRBJ1-4,TGTGCCAGCAGTGTTTTCCGGGTACCCGGGTCTGAAAAACTGTTTTTT,CASSVFRVPGSEKLFF
-,TRBV4-1,TRBD1,TRBJ1-1,TGCGCCAGCAGCCACCCGACAGGGGGCCTGACTGAAGCTTTCTTT,CASSHPTGGLTEAFF